A selection of T cell receptor beta chains follows, all from one sample in a study of tumor and adjacent non-tumor tissue in lung cancer. TCRdb independently ran MiXCR on the multiplex PCR reads; one entry per CDR3 protein. Of around 200,000 distinct CDR3 sequences listed, 70% to 75% are singletons. Sequencing input: lung tumor tissue. The receptors were sampled from a man aged 55 to 69 with non-small cell lung cancer. CDR3s include the opening cysteine and the closing phenylalanine or tryptophan. D genes are given only for firm matches. The listing skips clone size in some rows; elsewhere it reads once, few, many or a size class.

CIAKNTALNTEAFF,TGCATTGCTAAAAACACAGCCCTGAACACTGAAGCTTTCTTT,NA,TRBJ1-1,NA,TRBV20-1
CSVPQDGIYEQYF,TGCAGCGTCCCGCAGGACGGTATCTACGAGCAGTACTTC,NA,TRBJ2-7,NA,TRBV29-1
CSVLDRGQCTGELFF,TGCAGCGTTCTGGACAGGGGGCAATGCACCGGGGAGCTGTTTTTT,TRBD1,TRBJ2-2,NA,TRBV29-1
CASSDSWTSGSYEQYF,TGTGCCAGCAGTGACTCTTGGACTAGCGGGTCCTACGAGCAGTACTTC,TRBD2,TRBJ2-7,NA,TRBV6-4
CASSPEGGRSIEQFF,TGTGCTAGCAGCCCCGAGGGGGGGCGAAGCATTGAGCAGTTCTTC,NA,TRBJ2-1,NA,TRBV11-3
CSARDWGRGTNETFF,NA,NA,TRBJ1-1,NA,TRBV20-1
CASSLADTVCYEQYF,TGTGCCAGCAGCTTGGCCGATACGGTCTGCTACGAGCAGTACTTC,NA,TRBJ2-7,NA,TRBV5-4
CASSQEFRLQETQYF,TGCGCCAGCAGCCAAGAGTTCCGATTACAAGAGACCCAGTACTTC,NA,TRBJ2-5,many,TRBV4-3
CTSSPGQGREKLFF,TGTACCAGCAGTCCTGGACAGGGAAGGGAAAAACTGTTTTTT,TRBD1,TRBJ1-4,NA,TRBV28
CASSASLLAGGPGDTQYF,TGTGCCAGCAGCGCCTCCCTACTAGCGGGGGGGCCTGGAGATACGCAGTATTTT,TRBD2,TRBJ2-3,many,TRBV11-2
CASSFRPGGEILFF,TGTGCCAGCAGCTTTCGACCTGGCGGGGAAATACTGTTTTTT,NA,TRBJ1-4,NA,TRBV7-2
CSVRQVNTEAFF,TGCAGCGTGAGGCAGGTGAACACTGAAGCTTTCTTT,NA,TRBJ1-1,many,TRBV29-1
CTSSYGGNSTEQYF,TGTACCAGCAGTTACGGAGGGAATAGTACGGAGCAGTACTTC,NA,TRBJ2-7,NA,TRBV6-6
CASSYSGSGSEQYF,TGTGCCAGCAGTTATAGCGGGAGTGGTTCCGAGCAGTACTTC,TRBD2,TRBJ2-7,many,TRBV12-3/TRBV12-4
CASIPTDRRLRLEKLFF,TGTGCCAGCATCCCTACGGACAGGAGGTTACGGTTGGAAAAACTGTTTTTT,TRBD1,TRBJ1-4,NA,TRBV6-6
CRVEGGPAEAFF,TGCAGAGTTGAGGGTGGACCCGCTGAAGCTTTCTTT,NA,TRBJ1-1,NA,TRBV29-1
CASSEGGWSYNEQFF,TGTGCCAGCAGTGAAGGGGGCTGGTCCTACAATGAGCAGTTCTTC,NA,TRBJ2-1,many,TRBV6-1
CASSPGSEKLFF,TGTGCCAGCAGCCCAGGAAGCGAAAAACTGTTTTTT,NA,TRBJ1-4,few,TRBV14
CASSLWAGHGYTF,TGTGCCAGCAGTTTATGGGCAGGCCATGGCTACACCTTC,NA,TRBJ1-2,many,TRBV12-3/TRBV12-4
CASSQESGGGADTQYF,TGTGCCAGCAGCCAAGAGTCGGGTGGGGGGGCAGATACGCAGTATTTT,TRBD2,TRBJ2-3,few,TRBV4-2
CASSSAGRNEQFF,TGTGCCAGCAGCTCGGCGGGAAGGAATGAGCAGTTCTTC,NA,TRBJ2-1,few,TRBV5-5
CSVVPAPGGSPLQF,TGCAGCGTTGTTCCTGCCCCCGGGGGGTCACCCCTCCAATTT,NA,TRBJ1-6,once,TRBV29-1
CASNLRPGLVETQYF,TGTGCCAGCAACTTGCGCCCCGGGCTCGTGGAGACCCAGTACTTC,NA,TRBJ2-5,NA,TRBV5-5
CSARDSGPGNTIYF,TGCAGTGCTAGAGATTCAGGGCCCGGAAACACCATATATTTT,NA,TRBJ1-3,many,TRBV20-1
CASSYSFGRGTDTQYF,TGTGCCAGCAGTTACTCTTTCGGGCGGGGAACAGATACGCAGTATTTT,NA,TRBJ2-3,few,TRBV6-5
CASRPKQGANRETHYF,TGTGCCAGCAGACCAAAACAGGGGGCTAACCGAGAGACCCATTACTTC,TRBD1,TRBJ2-5,NA,TRBV12-3/TRBV12-4
CAWRGKGHRYEQYF,TGTGCCTGGAGAGGGAAGGGGCACCGCTACGAACAGTACTTC,NA,TRBJ2-7,NA,TRBV30
CATPAGATEAFF,TGTGCCACCCCTGCAGGGGCCACTGAAGCTTTCTTT,NA,TRBJ1-1,few,TRBV6-1
CASSPYSGHKAYEQYF,TGTGCCAGCAGCCCATATAGCGGGCATAAGGCATACGAGCAGTACTTC,TRBD2,TRBJ2-7,once,TRBV12-3/TRBV12-4
CSVASGRLFGTQYF,TGCAGCGTGGCTAGCGGGAGGCTTTTTGGGACCCAGTACTTC,TRBD2,TRBJ2-5,NA,TRBV29-1
CATSRDLSGNAGELFF,TGTGCCACCAGCAGAGATTTGAGCGGGAACGCCGGGGAGCTGTTTTTT,TRBD2,TRBJ2-2,NA,TRBV15
CASSSTGAGGGDTQYF,TGTGCCAGCAGCTCGACCGGGGCAGGAGGGGGAGATACGCAGTATTTT,NA,TRBJ2-3,once,TRBV6-2/TRBV6-3
CVSSQASNRGSGYTF,TGTGTCAGCAGCCAAGCTTCGAACAGGGGTAGTGGCTACACCTTC,TRBD1,TRBJ1-2,NA,TRBV4-2
CVSSRTGGNQPQHF,TGTGTCAGCAGCCGGACAGGGGGCAATCAGCCCCAGCATTTT,TRBD1,TRBJ1-5,few,TRBV12-3/TRBV12-4
CVNSRLATNEKLFF,TGTGTCAACAGTCGGTTAGCAACTAATGAAAAACTGTTTTTT,NA,TRBJ1-4,NA,TRBV28
CASSLDSWLAEDRPGELFF,TGTGCCAGCAGCTTAGATTCCTGGTTAGCGGAAGATCGACCCGGGGAGCTGTTTTTT,NA,TRBJ2-2,NA,TRBV11-3
CSGGEGSEAFF,TGCAGCGGCGGGGAGGGGTCTGAAGCTTTCTTC,NA,TRBJ1-1,once,TRBV29-1
CSSGPPGLEGVKAKNIQYF,TGCAGTTCGGGCCCACCGGGACTAGAGGGAGTAAAAGCCAAAAACATTCAGTACTTC,TRBD2,TRBJ2-4,NA,TRBV20-1
CSARDRLGGQPQHF,TGCAGTGCTAGAGATCGGCTGGGAGGTCAGCCCCAGCATTTT,NA,TRBJ1-5,many,TRBV20-1
CASCQDPSNSQDYF,TGCGCCAGCTGCCAAGACCCCTCCAACTCCCAGGATTACTTC,NA,TRBJ2-7,NA,TRBV4-3
CASSSYGRNSPLHF,TGTGCCAGCAGCTCTTACGGGCGGAATTCACCCCTCCACTTT,NA,TRBJ1-6,few,TRBV13
CARSLTTTSEYEQYF,TGTGCCAGAAGCTTAACTACTACTAGCGAATACGAGCAGTACTTC,TRBD2,TRBJ2-7,NA,TRBV7-9
CASSSWSHNEQFF,TGTGCCAGCAGCTCCTGGTCCCACAATGAGCAGTTCTTC,NA,TRBJ2-1,few,TRBV5-6
CASGLWSYTNTEAFF,TGTGCCAGCGGGTTGTGGTCATATACGAACACTGAAGCTTTCTTT,NA,TRBJ1-1,few,TRBV11-2